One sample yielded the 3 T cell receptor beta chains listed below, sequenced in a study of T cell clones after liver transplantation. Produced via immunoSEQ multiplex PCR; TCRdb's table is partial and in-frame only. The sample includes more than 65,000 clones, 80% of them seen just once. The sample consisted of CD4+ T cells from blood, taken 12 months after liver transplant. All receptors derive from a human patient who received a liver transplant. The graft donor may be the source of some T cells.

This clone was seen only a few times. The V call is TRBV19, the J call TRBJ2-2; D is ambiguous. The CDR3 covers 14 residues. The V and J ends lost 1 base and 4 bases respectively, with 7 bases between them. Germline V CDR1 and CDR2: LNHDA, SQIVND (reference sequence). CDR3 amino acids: CASSIGVRTGELFF. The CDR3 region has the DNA TGTGCCAGTAGTATAGGGGTACGCACCGGGGAGCTGTTTTTT.

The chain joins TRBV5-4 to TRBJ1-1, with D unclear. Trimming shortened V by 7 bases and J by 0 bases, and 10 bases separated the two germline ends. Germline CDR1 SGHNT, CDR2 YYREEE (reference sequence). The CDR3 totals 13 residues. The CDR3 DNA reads TGTGCCAGCTGTCAGAACATGAACACTGAAGCTTTCTTT. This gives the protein CASCQNMNTEAFF.

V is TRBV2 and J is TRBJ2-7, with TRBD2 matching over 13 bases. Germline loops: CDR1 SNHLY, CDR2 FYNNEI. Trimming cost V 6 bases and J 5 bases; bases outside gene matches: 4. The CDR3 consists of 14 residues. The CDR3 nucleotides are TGTGCCAGCAGCTGGACTAGCGGGAGCCACGAGCAGTACTTC. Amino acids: CASSWTSGSHEQYF.